These 17 T cell receptor beta chains share one sample of origin, sequenced in a study of cytomegalovirus exposure and HLA in healthy donors. Vbeta (60) and Jbeta (13) primers were used in the PCR. Only in-frame clones appear in the TCRdb table, and some are missing; sequencing was by immunoSEQ multiplex PCR. The repertoire shows more than 110,000 clones; the top ten hold approximately 2.5%. Sequenced input: PBMCs. These receptors were collected from a man in his forties in good health and CMV-seronegative.

J is TRBJ1-3 and V is TRBV11-1, with D possibly being TRBD1 (5 bases). In germline, CDR1 is SGHAT, CDR2 FQDESV (reference sequence). The V end was cut by 8 bases, the J end by 4 bases, with 18 bases between. The CDR3 runs 15 residues. The CDR3 is CASGDSFYVGNTIYF. CDR3 nucleotides: TGTGCCAGCGGCGACAGTTTCTATGTGGGAAACACCATATATTTT.

J is TRBJ2-2 and V is TRBV9; D ambiguous. Per the germline V gene, CDR1 is SGDLS and CDR2 is YYNGEE. V lost 4 bases to trimming and J lost 5 bases, with 9 bases between them. The CDR3 extends over 13 amino acids. For the CDR3, the DNA is TGTGCCAGCAGCCCCTCGGTAACCGGGGAGCTGTTTTTT. Its translation: CASSPSVTGELFF.

The rearrangement joins TRBV6-5 to TRBJ1-4, with D possibly TRBD1 on 6 matching bases. Germline CDR1 reads MNHEY; CDR2 reads SVGAGI. The CDR3 extends over 15 amino acids. Trimming cost V 5 bases and J 3 bases, with 13 bases left between them. CDR3 DNA: TGTGCCAGCAGTCCCCGGGGGGGCTCTAATGAAAAACTGTTTTTT. Its translation is CASSPRGGSNEKLFF.

V usage is TRBV5-4 and J usage is TRBJ2-3; 9 bases line up with TRBD2. J gave up 3 bases and V 5 bases, and 16 bases lay outside the gene matches. This CDR3 has 18 residues. Germline CDR1 is SGHNT and CDR2 is YYREEE (reference sequence). CDR3 sequence: CASRRRVGGGAETDTQYF. The CDR3 nucleotides read TGTGCCAGCAGGAGGAGAGTCGGCGGGGGGGCGGAAACAGATACGCAGTATTTT.

The rearrangement joins TRBV19 to TRBJ2-6; D unclear. V was shortened by 8 bases and J by 2 bases, with 7 bases between the two germline ends. The CDR3 loop spans 13 amino acids. Per the germline V gene, CDR1 is LNHDA and CDR2 is SQIVND (reference sequence). The CDR3 spells CASCSPGANVLTF. The CDR3 nucleotides read TGTGCCAGTTGTTCTCCTGGGGCCAACGTCCTGACTTTC. Full variable domain (remainder filled in from reference TRBV19 and TRBJ2-6): DGGITQSPKYLFRKEGQNVTLSCEQNLNHDAMYWYRQDPGQGLRLIYYSQIVNDFQKGDIAEGYSVSREKKESFPLTVTSAQKNPTAFYLCASCSPGANVLTFGAGSRLTVL.

J is TRBJ2-5 and V is TRBV7-9; D is undetermined. CDR1 and CDR2 (germline): SEHNR, FQNEAQ (reference sequence). The CDR3 extends over 15 amino acids. V gave up 2 bases and J gave up 3 bases, with 13 bases separating them. This chain's CDR3 is CASSLTGFEKETQYF. The CDR3 region has the DNA TGTGCCAGCAGCTTAACCGGGTTCGAGAAAGAGACCCAGTACTTC.

The chain recombines TRBV27 with TRBJ1-2; 11 bases are a match to TRBD1. CDR1 is MNHEY, CDR2 SMNVEV, per germline (reference sequence). This CDR3 has 14 residues. Trimming at V came to 6 bases and at J to 4 bases, leaving 4 bases not matched to a gene. The chain's CDR3 is CASRRTGGAYGYTF. CDR3 DNA: TGTGCCAGCAGGCGGACAGGGGGCGCCTATGGCTACACCTTC.

Points on this clone: The sample holds other DNA sequences that translate to the same CDR3. The chain uses TRBV7-8 and TRBJ1-1; tentatively, D is TRBD1 (5 bases). V was trimmed by 1 base and J by 5 bases, leaving 11 bases between them. Germline CDR1 and CDR2: SGHVS and FQNEAQ. The CDR3 length is 14 residues. Here the CDR3 DNA reads TGTGCCAGCAGCTTAGGACAGATAAATACTGAAGCTTTCTTT. Encoded protein: CASSLGQINTEAFF. Together with reference TRBV7-8 and TRBJ1-1, the CDR3 gives the full variable domain: GAGVSQSPRYKVAKRGQDVALRCDPISGHVSLFWYQQALGQGPEFLTYFQNEAQLDKSGLPSDRFFAERPEGSVSTLKIQRTQQEDSAVYLCASSLGQINTEAFFGQGTRLTVV.

This chain joins TRBV28 and TRBJ1-2, with 7 bases fitting TRBD1. Germline values: CDR1 MDHEN, CDR2 SYDVKM. Germline trimming cut 5 bases from V and 6 bases from J; bases unmatched to any gene: 12. This CDR3 is built from 15 residues. CDR3 DNA sequence: TGTGCCAGCAGTACAAGAACGACAGGGAGCGATGGCTACACCTTC. Translating gives CASSTRTTGSDGYTF.

This rearrangement joins TRBV19 to TRBJ1-2, with a tentative D call TRBD1 (5 bases). CDR3 length: 13 amino acids. CDR1 is LNHDA, CDR2 SQIVND, per germline (reference sequence). V lost 4 bases to trimming and J lost 8 bases, with 14 bases between them. In DNA form, the CDR3 reads TGTGCCAGTAGTAAGACAGACATCATAGGCTACACCTTC. This gives the protein CASSKTDIIGYTF.

This chain connects TRBV7-3 to TRBJ1-2; the D gene is possibly TRBD1 (6 bases). The V gene lost 1 base and the J gene lost 3 bases, with 9 bases spanning the gap. The CDR3 is 14 amino acids. Germline CDR1 reads SGHTA; CDR2 reads FQGTGA. For the CDR3, the DNA is TGTGCCAGCAGCTTAAACGCAGGGGACTATGGCTACACCTTC. Translated, it gives CASSLNAGDYGYTF.

The gene calls are TRBV6-4 and TRBJ2-5, with 11 bases matching TRBD2. The V and J ends lost 4 bases and 5 bases, in that order; junction bases with no gene match: 6. Germline V gene sequence: CDR1 MRHNA, CDR2 SNTAGT. This CDR3 has 15 residues. CDR3 protein: CASSALAGGLETQYF. The CDR3 DNA reads TGTGCCAGCAGTGCTCTAGCGGGGGGCTTGGAGACCCAGTACTTC.

The chain joins TRBV5-4 to TRBJ2-3; 8 nucleotides agree with TRBD2. The ends lost 3 bases at V and 7 bases at J; junction bases unmatched: 13. CDR3 length: 16 amino acids. Germline V gene lookup returns CDR1 SGHNT and CDR2 YYREEE (reference sequence). DNA of the CDR3: TGTGCCAGCAGCTCCCCGGAGGGGACTAGGCTGAATACGCAGTATTTT. This translates into CASSSPEGTRLNTQYF. The full variable domain, rest sourced from reference TRBV5-4 and TRBJ2-3, is ETGVTQSPTHLIKTRGQQVTLRCSSQSGHNTVSWYQQALGQGPQFIFQYYREEENGRGNFPPRFSGLQFPNYSSELNVNALELDDSALYLCASSSPEGTRLNTQYFGPGTRLTVL.

The chain links TRBV9 to TRBJ1-1, with D maybe TRBD1 (6 bases). V dropped 6 bases and J dropped 0 bases, with 15 bases sitting between them. CDR1 is SGDLS, CDR2 YYNGEE, per germline. The CDR3 contains 15 residues. CDR3 loop: CASNPAGALNTEAFF. Here the CDR3 DNA reads TGTGCCAGCAACCCAGCGGGGGCTCTGAACACTGAAGCTTTCTTT.

V gene TRBV9 combines with J gene TRBJ2-2; 11 nucleotides agree with TRBD2. The CDR3 contains 17 residues. Germline V gene sequence: CDR1 SGDLS, CDR2 YYNGEE. V was pared by 0 bases and J by 7 bases, with 8 bases of the junction left unmatched. CDR3: CASSVEVSGGAGGELFF. CDR3 DNA: TGTGCCAGCAGCGTAGAGGTTAGCGGGGGGGCCGGCGGGGAGCTGTTTTTT.

V gene TRBV5-1 combines with J gene TRBJ2-7; maybe TRBD1 (5 bases). Germline V lookup: CDR1 SGHRS, CDR2 YFSETQ. The CDR3 is 14 residues long. The V end was cut by 1 base, the J end by 0 bases, with 8 bases between. CDR3 coding DNA: TGCGCCAGCAGCTTGACAGGTCCCTCCTACGAGCAGTACTTC. It specifies CASSLTGPSYEQYF.

Worth noting for this clone: This same CDR3 is encoded by further DNA sequences in the sample. This rearrangement joins TRBV9 to TRBJ2-3; D might be TRBD1 (5 bases). The CDR3 loop spans 14 amino acids. CDR1 and CDR2 (germline): SGDLS, YYNGEE. Trimming stripped 2 bases from V and 0 bases from J, with 7 bases between. CDR3 DNA sequence: TGTGCCAGCAGCGTGGGGCCCAGCACAGATACGCAGTATTTT. It translates to CASSVGPSTDTQYF.